The sequence of this T cell receptor beta chain was determined in a study of blood T cell repertoires in COVID-19. Study background: Specimens from acute and convalescent COVID-19 originated in the United States, Italy and Spain. From T cells, B-cell-depleted T cells, or PBMCs came the material, which was cDNA or gDNA.

Trimming removed 4 bases at V and 4 bases at J, with 12 bases between. CDR1 SGHNT and CDR2 YYREEE come from the germline V gene (reference sequence). There are 13 residues in the CDR3. Authors' methods: Reference gene primer amplification in the assay estimated nucleated cell counts. Clones were sequenced by immunoSEQ multiplex PCR, and TCRdb holds only the in-frame ones, with some missing. That table gives V, J and clone size, and the DNA gave D and trimming. Here the sample spans around 150,000 clones, roughly three quarters being singletons. This receptor was identified in a man aged 50 to 60 with active or convalescent COVID-19. The J gene is TRBJ2-7, the V gene TRBV5-4; weak D call: TRBD1 (6 bases). The sequenced material came from peripheral blood. The CDR3 DNA reads TGTGCCAGCAGCCTTTGGACAGCTTACGAGCAGTACTTC. Translating it yields CASSLWTAYEQYF. Full variable domain (outside the CDR3, taken from reference TRBV5-4 and TRBJ2-7): ETGVTQSPTHLIKTRGQQVTLRCSSQSGHNTVSWYQQALGQGPQFIFQYYREEENGRGNFPPRFSGLQFPNYSSELNVNALELDDSALYLCASSLWTAYEQYFGPGTRLTVT.